This T cell receptor beta chain stems from a study of T cell responses to AZD1222 COVID-19 vaccine. Study summary: Second doses at about 4 or about 12 weeks were pooled. Whole-study results and caveats: Clonal diversity was possibly underestimated; the donors were predominantly white British and more often female.

Of note for this clone: Its antigen remains unknown.

The CDR3 loop spans 19 amino acids. Libraries were prepared by immunoSEQ multiplex PCR; TCRdb keeps only in-frame clonotypes and omits some of them. The profile shows approximately 73,000 clones, around four fifths of them singletons. This TCR came from an adult in good health. The sequences come from peripheral blood, collected on day 0 of AZD1222 vaccination. The V call is TRBV21-1, the J call TRBJ2-1; the table's D gene call, TRBD2, was not cross checked with the DNA. TRBV21-1 is shown as a pseudogene. The CDR3 DNA sequence: TGTGCCAGCAGCAAAGGAGAGACCCCGACTAGCGGGAAGAGCAATGAGCAGTTCTTC. It specifies CASSKGETPTSGKSNEQFF.